Below, one T cell receptor beta chain is given with its context. The antigen is undetermined. The germline V gene encodes CDR1 SNHLY and CDR2 FYNNEI. This CDR3 spans 13 amino acids. Trimming took 6 bases from V and 14 from J, leaving 17 bases between them. This sample was taken from a study of CD8+CD57+ T cells in acquired aplastic anemia. Across the study: Across the sorted CD4+ and CD8+ cells, DNA amounts averaged roughly 3.5 ug.

Points from the study as a whole: No significant difference in CD8+ Simpson's diversity was found between patients and controls.

Investigators profiled TCR beta VDJ and CDR3 from genomic DNA template. TCRdb recomputed calls from the reads with MiXCR, one row per CDR3 protein. Among more than 100,000 distinct CDR3 sequences, around 48% were seen once, and the ten largest hold roughly 2.5%. Material: sorted CD4+, CD8+, or CD8+CD57+ T cells (not recorded which) from PBMCs. The TCR comes from a human donor in good health, serving as a control. The V and J genes are TRBV2 and TRBJ1-6, with D tentatively TRBD1 (5 bases). DNA of the CDR3: TGTGCCAGCAGGGGGGTCAGAAGAATCACCCTCCACTTT. Protein sequence: CASRGVRRITLHF.